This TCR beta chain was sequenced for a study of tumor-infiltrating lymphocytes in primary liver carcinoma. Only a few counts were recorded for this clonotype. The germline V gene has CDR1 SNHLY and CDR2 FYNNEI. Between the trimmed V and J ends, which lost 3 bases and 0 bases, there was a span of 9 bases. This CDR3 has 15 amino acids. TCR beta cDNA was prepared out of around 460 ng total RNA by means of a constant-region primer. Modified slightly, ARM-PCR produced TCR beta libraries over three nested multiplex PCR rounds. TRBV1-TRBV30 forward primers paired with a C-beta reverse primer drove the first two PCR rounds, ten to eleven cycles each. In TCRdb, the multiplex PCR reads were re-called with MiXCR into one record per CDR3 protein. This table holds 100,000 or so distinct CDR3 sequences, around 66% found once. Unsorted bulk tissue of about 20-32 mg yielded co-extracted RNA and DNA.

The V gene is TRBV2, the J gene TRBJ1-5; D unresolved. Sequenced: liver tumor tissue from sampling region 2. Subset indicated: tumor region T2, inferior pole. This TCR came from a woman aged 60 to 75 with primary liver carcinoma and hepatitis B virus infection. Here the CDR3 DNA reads TGTGCCAGCAGTGACGGACGGAATAGCAATCAGCCCCAGCATTTT. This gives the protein CASSDGRNSNQPQHF.